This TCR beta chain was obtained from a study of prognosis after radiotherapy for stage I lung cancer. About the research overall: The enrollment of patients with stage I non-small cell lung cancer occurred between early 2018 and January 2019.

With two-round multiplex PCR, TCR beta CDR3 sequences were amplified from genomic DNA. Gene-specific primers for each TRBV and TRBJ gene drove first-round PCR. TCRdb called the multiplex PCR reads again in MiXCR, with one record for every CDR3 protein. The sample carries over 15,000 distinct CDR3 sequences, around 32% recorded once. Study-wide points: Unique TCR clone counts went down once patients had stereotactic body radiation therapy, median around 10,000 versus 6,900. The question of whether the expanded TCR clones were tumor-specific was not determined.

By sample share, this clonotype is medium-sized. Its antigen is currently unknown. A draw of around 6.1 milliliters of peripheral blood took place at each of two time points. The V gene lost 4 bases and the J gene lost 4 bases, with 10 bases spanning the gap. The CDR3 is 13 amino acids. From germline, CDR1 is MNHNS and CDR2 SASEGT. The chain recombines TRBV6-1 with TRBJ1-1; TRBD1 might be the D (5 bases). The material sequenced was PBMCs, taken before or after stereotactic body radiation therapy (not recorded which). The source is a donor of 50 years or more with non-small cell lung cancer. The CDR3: CASSVEGVTEAFF. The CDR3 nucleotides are TGTGCCAGCAGTGTGGAAGGGGTCACTGAAGCTTTCTTT.